This TCR beta chain was observed in a study of blood T cell repertoires in COVID-19 (dated by TCRdb to about 2020). With respect to the entire study: The collaborator samples originated in the United States, Italy and Spain and spanned the acute and convalescent phases of COVID-19. Where available, HLA class I and class II types were obtained from metadata supplied by the sample provider rather than from assay-based typing. The prospective study material was composed of cDNA or gDNA derived from T cells, B-cell-depleted T cells, or PBMCs. The sample metadata nearly always contained a de-identified subject ID, COVID-19 status, age in years and sex. Subjects who had been exposed to COVID-19, were actively infected with it, or had recovered from it provided the deeply sampled blood TCRbeta repertoires that made up the dataset. The samples were drawn from the first 160 participants of the ongoing ImmuneRACE study and from 1,254 subjects provided by 6 global collaborators. The repertoires were made available in a free public database intended to serve as a resource for research on the immune response to SARS-CoV-2. On the study overall, not on this receptor specifically: The amount of clinical and demographic metadata varied by source and participant and was provided uncurated.

On this clone: Its antigen remains undetermined. No qualities accompany the bases; no much larger clone lies one base away.

According to the germline V gene, CDR1 reads SGDLS and CDR2 reads YYNGEE. Reading from cysteine to phenylalanine, the CDR3 counts 14 amino acids. Of the read, only the CDR3 DNA is kept; its 42 bases are in frame from base 1. Germline trimming amounts to 4 bases on V and 3 bases on J, with 4 as the count of junction bases outside the gene matches. Collaborating institutions collected whole blood in K2EDTA tubes following their own protocols. Collaborator samples were shipped for TCRbeta analysis as frozen whole blood, isolated PBMCs, or DNA extracted from either sample type. TCRbeta CDR3 regions were amplified from genomic DNA by means of the immunoSEQ Assay, a bias-controlled multiplex PCR. The study's processing was this. The number of nucleated cells in each sample was estimated by amplification of reference gene primers within the assay. To quantify the absolute abundance of each unique TCRbeta CDR3 rearrangement, sequence reads were collapsed and filtered. For each sample, productive Simpson clonality was calculated by taking the square root of Simpson's diversity index across productive rearrangements. Entries here come from immuneACCESS through TCRdb and include only in-frame sequences with V and J called. Some clones fail to appear in such tables; in the studies checked, an unresolved V gene covers under half of the shortfall, and the cause of the remainder is unknown. D and trimming come from the DNA, and the V and J calls and clone size come from that table. The sample table lists about 54,000 clones, 81% of them with a count of one. Clones ranked in the top ten supply approximately 4.9% of the sample.

This receptor was obtained from a woman aged 60-75 years with acute or convalescent COVID-19. The material sequenced was peripheral blood. Here the chain combines TRBV9 and TRBJ1-1; TRBD1 aligns with 9 central bases. The nucleotide sequence is given as TGTGCCAGCAGCCCCCGACAGGGGGACACTGAAGCTTTCTTT. Its amino acids are CASSPRQGDTEAFF. Full variable domain (CDR3 extended with the reference TRBV9 and TRBJ1-1 proteins): DSGVTQTPKHLITATGQRVTLRCSPRSGDLSVYWYQQSLDQGLQFLIQYYNGEERAKGNILERFSAQQFPDLHSELNLSSLELGDSALYFCASSPRQGDTEAFFGQGTRLTVV.